Below, one T cell receptor beta chain is given with its context. The record originates from a study of early stage breast cancer tumors. The overall study: Each sample averaged around 10-fold read coverage.

Trimming removed 4 bases from V and 12 bases from J; junction bases left unmatched: 12. CDR3 length equals 15 residues. Germline loops: CDR1 SGHDN, CDR2 FVKESK. The method was immunoSEQ multiplex PCR; TCRdb's version includes in-frame clones alone and lacks a portion of them. Of roughly 53,000 clones in the sample, about nine tenths were seen once. The rearrangement links TRBV14 to TRBJ2-1; 10 bases map to TRBD2. The sample was blood. The source is a person aged 65 to 85 with breast cancer. In nucleotides, the CDR3 is TGTGCCAGCAGCCCTGGGTCTAGCGGGAGTTTGGGGCAGTTCTTC. Translation: CASSPGSSGSLGQFF.